This entry concerns a single T cell receptor (beta chain). Its antigen is currently not known. Base qualities are not recorded, but no much larger clone differs from it by a single base. The data were taken from a study of T cell responses to AZD1222 COVID-19 vaccine (dated by TCRdb to about 2021). Turning to the overall study: AZD1222 recipients given second doses at about 4 weeks or at about 12 weeks were pooled, since spike-specific TCR depth and breadth were not found to differ between the two schedules. Trial participants were enrolled by age into subgroups of 18-55, 56-69 and 70-plus years, and roughly 150, 30 and 60 TCR-sequenced participants, respectively, were included in these subgroups. TCR sequencing was performed for 230 to 250 trial participants, of whom roughly 200 were given two doses of AZD1222 and 26 were given two doses of MenACWY control vaccine. Overall results and qualifications from the work: Reportedly, close to half of the unique spike-specific TCRs recognized epitopes lying outside the regions that are mutated in the B.1.351 and B.1.1.7 variants. Participants were mostly white British, with more females than males. The authors suggested clonal diversity may have been underestimated. The 56-69-year group was small, and its depth increase did not reach significance, likely because of low power. Conclusions about previously exposed vaccinees are limited because only 5 or 6 AZD1222 recipients were SARS-CoV-2 seropositive at baseline. The whole spike protein was spanned by vaccine-associated CD4 TCRs, and dominant responses were seen in regions 160-218 and 743-854. Because no day 14 peak-response samples were available, repertoires were characterized only after the peak T cell response. After two AZD1222 doses, both the breadth and the depth of spike-specific TCRs were significantly higher than at day 0 and than in MenACWY recipients.

Trimming removed 1 base from V and 2 bases from J, leaving 8 bases between the germline ends. Including the terminal cysteine and phenylalanine, the CDR3 comprises 14 residues. Just CDR3 DNA is preserved here, 42 bases in frame from base 1. For CDR1 and CDR2, the germline V gene lists LGHNA and YSLEER. The CDR3 regions of human TCRbeta chains were subjected to immunosequencing. Regarding the original processing steps: TCRs in the repertoires were matched against a reference library of SARS-CoV-2-specific TCRs that had been generated with the MIRA antigen-specificity platform. Breadth was defined as the fraction of unique TCRs that were SARS-CoV-2-associated, and depth was defined as the fraction of total T cells that were SARS-CoV-2-associated. Using the MIRA data, each spike-specific TCR was assigned both to the spike region to which the TCR was reactive and to a CD4 or CD8 class. Log10-transformed breadth and depth values were compared by one-way ANOVA with Sidak's multiple comparisons tests. TCRdb limited this immuneACCESS table to in-frame rearrangements with V and J called. A share of clones is missing; checked studies link under half to unresolved V genes, and the rest is unexplained. Clonal size and the V and J genes are those of that table, whereas D and trimming came from the DNA. Recorded for this sample are 150,000 or so clones; just over 90% of them occurred a single time. Of the sample, 1.5% is held by the ten largest clones.

What this sample's time point label stands for: baseline before first vaccination. Samples from vaccinated people were obtained from the UK trials COV001 and COV002, which included a single-blind randomized controlled phase 2/3 trial of AZD1222 (ChAdOx1 nCoV-19) in healthy adults. For TCRbeta chain sequencing, PBMC samples were collected from trial participants at day 0 and at day 28 after the second dose. The rearrangement combines TRBV4-3 with TRBJ1-2; the D gene identity is not certain. This specimen consisted of peripheral blood, obtained on day 0 of AZD1222 vaccination. This receptor was obtained from an adult in good health. CDR3 loop: CASSQAQENYGYTF. The nucleotides read TGCGCCAGCAGCCAAGCCCAGGAAAACTATGGCTACACCTTC.